These T cell receptor beta chains were read from a single sample in a study of shared clonotypes between healthy human individuals. Sequenced by immunoSEQ multiplex PCR; TCRdb stores in-frame clones only, minus some. The table records 730,000 or so clones, 72% of them present only once. Sequenced sample: memory CD4+ T cells sorted from blood. All receptors come from a woman aged 25 to 39 in good health. Both conserved end residues are part of each CDR3. A D gene is named only where the DNA matches it firmly. Not all rows give a size; the values are once, few, many and, for expanded clones, a class.

j_call v_call cdr3_length d_call clone_size cdr3_aa cdr3_nt
TRBJ2-3 TRBV19 16 TRBD1 once CASSILSDRAPDTQYF TGTGCCAGTAGTATATTATCGGACAGGGCCCCAGATACGCAGTATTTT
TRBJ2-3 TRBV6-6 16 - - CASSYRVQGYTDTQYF TGTGCCAGCAGTTACCGGGTACAGGGTTACACAGATACGCAGTATTTT
TRBJ1-2 TRBV28 15 - - CASSTPARVYYGYTF TGTGCCAGCAGTACTCCAGCCAGGGTTTACTATGGCTACACCTTC
TRBJ2-1 TRBV23-1 14 TRBD2 - CASSPSGGLGEQFF TGCGCCAGCAGTCCTAGCGGGGGCCTAGGGGAGCAGTTCTTC
TRBJ2-7 TRBV10-3 13 TRBD2 - CAIQIAGSYEQYF TGTGCCATACAAATAGCGGGCTCCTACGAGCAGTACTTC
TRBJ2-1 TRBV27 15 TRBD2 - CASSLGLAGGNEQFF TGTGCCAGCAGTTTAGGGCTAGCGGGAGGCAATGAGCAGTTCTTC
TRBJ2-6 TRBV2 20 TRBD1 - CASSLRITSRGGPGANVLTF TGTGCCAGCAGTCTGAGAATTACGTCGAGAGGGGGCCCTGGGGCCAACGTCCTGACTTTC
TRBJ1-1 TRBV2 14 - - CASRRGTTPREAFF TGTGCCAGCAGACGCGGGACAACACCACGTGAAGCTTTCTTT
TRBJ2-1 TRBV11-2 16 TRBD1 - CASSPGQGVSYNEQFF TGTGCCAGCAGCCCCGGACAGGGGGTATCCTACAATGAGCAGTTCTTC
TRBJ2-3 TRBV5-1 15 TRBD2 - CASSFPSGSTDTQYF TGCGCCAGCAGCTTTCCTAGCGGAAGCACAGATACGCAGTATTTT
TRBJ1-2 TRBV30 11 TRBD1 few CAWDRGRRYTF TGTGCCTGGGACAGGGGGCGCCGCTACACCTTC
TRBJ1-5 TRBV2 14 TRBD1 - CASSEGQSSQPQHF TGTGCCAGCAGCGAGGGACAGTCGTCTCAGCCCCAGCATTTT
TRBJ1-1 TRBV18 16 - few CASSPPGRVMNTEAFF TGTGCCAGCTCACCACCGGGTAGGGTCATGAACACTGAAGCTTTCTTT
TRBJ2-1 TRBV5-4 15 - - CASSLSASAYNEQFF TGTGCCAGCAGCTTGAGTGCTAGCGCCTACAATGAGCAGTTCTTC
TRBJ1-1 TRBV25-1 12 - - CASSRKNTEAFF TGTGCCAGCAGCCGCAAGAACACTGAAGCTTTCTTT
TRBJ2-7 TRBV7-2 14 - few CASSSQGDSYEQYF TGTGCCAGCAGCTCCCAGGGTGACAGCTACGAGCAGTACTTC
TRBJ1-1 TRBV27 15 - - CASSPELGLLAEAFF TGTGCCAGCAGTCCAGAACTGGGGCTATTGGCTGAAGCTTTCTTT
TRBJ1-4 TRBV5-6 16 TRBD1 - CASSTQNRDRAEKLFF TGTGCCAGCAGCACTCAAAACCGGGACAGGGCCGAAAAACTGTTTTTT
TRBJ2-7 TRBV10-3 16 TRBD1 - CAISESVGGRPYEQYF TGTGCCATCAGTGAGTCCGTAGGGGGCAGACCCTACGAGCAGTACTTC
TRBJ1-2 TRBV29-1 13 - few CSVERYGIYGYTF TGCAGCGTTGAAAGATACGGAATCTATGGCTACACCTTC
TRBJ1-1 TRBV5-5 16 - - CASSLGQGNMNTEAFF TGTGCCAGCAGCTTGGGGCAGGGGAACATGAACACTGAAGCTTTCTTT
TRBJ2-1 TRBV5-6 15 TRBD2 - CASSSEPSGNNEQFF TGTGCCAGCAGCTCAGAGCCTAGCGGGAACAATGAGCAGTTCTTC
TRBJ1-2 TRBV18 13 TRBD1 - CASSSGTGDGYTF TGTGCCAGCTCGTCCGGGACAGGGGATGGCTACACCTTC
TRBJ2-5 TRBV7-3 15 - - CASSLKRVGAETQYF TGTGCCAGCAGCTTAAAGCGGGTAGGGGCCGAGACCCAGTACTTC
TRBJ1-2 TRBV28 13 - - CASSFPGVEGYTF TGTGCCAGCAGTTTCCCGGGCGTCGAAGGCTACACCTTC
TRBJ2-1 TRBV7-7 13 - once CASSPTRTHEQFF TGTGCCAGCAGCCCCACCCGGACCCATGAGCAGTTCTTC